The T cell receptor beta chain under discussion was sequenced for a study of control samples from healthy donors and cancer patients. Some clones are missing from TCRdb's copy, which holds only in-frame ones; the method was immunoSEQ multiplex PCR. The top ten hold approximately 9% of the sample, which has about 130,000 clones, 75% to 95% seen once. With 1 base removed from V and 3 bases from J, the gap between germline ends came to 11 bases. Germline CDR1 reads SGHRS; CDR2 reads YFSETQ. The CDR3 has 14 residues. Sequenced: blood. The V and J genes are TRBV5-1 and TRBJ2-7; D might be TRBD1 or TRBD2, each matching 5 bases. This clonotype was obtained from a man younger than 30 in good health. The CDR3 protein is CASSLTRGYYEQYF. The CDR3 nucleotides read TGCGCCAGCAGCTTGACTCGGGGCTACTACGAGCAGTACTTC.